What follows describes a single T cell receptor (beta chain). It lacks a known antigen. Base qualities were left out, and no much larger clone turns up one base away. Spanning cysteine to phenylalanine, the CDR3 consists of 15 amino acids. CDR3 DNA only is kept here, 45 bases in frame from base 1. The junction shows trimming of 0 bases on V and 4 bases on J, plus 10 bases between the germline ends. From the germline V gene, CDR1 is SGHDT and CDR2 is YYEEEE. The sample originates from a study of shared clonotypes between healthy human individuals (dated by TCRdb to about 2020). At the level of the whole study: The cohort included a few men and a couple of women between 18 and 49 years of age. For each donor, CD4 naive and CD4 memory were each run on three plates, CD8 naive on two plates, and CD8 memory on one plate. To estimate repertoire size and how much clonotype sharing occurs between individuals, the study deeply sequenced the blood TCR repertoires of roughly 5 healthy adults. Libraries were prepared and TCR repertoires were sequenced by different laboratories using diverse techniques, in order to increase sequencing depth and limit assay-specific biases. Between about 0.94 and 10 billion PBMCs per donor were obtained by leukapheresis. Broad study findings and their caveats: Rarefaction of sorted-subset datasets indicated incomplete sequencing despite the large sequencing depth. Clonotypes shared by all four sorted-subset donors showed higher generation probabilities than non-shared clonotypes. Pairwise subsampling indicated that sequencing depth was expected to affect the degree of clonotype sharing among donors. Sampling was restricted to blood, and TCR repertoires in tissues likely differ from the TCR repertoires found in blood. Sharing across a few donors was observed for approximately 5% of naive CD4, 3% to 3.5% of naive CD8, 2% to 2.5% of memory CD4, and roughly 0.4% of memory CD8 clonotypes. Because the study included a small number of donors, the genetic and exposure-history diversity represented was limited. Estimated clonotype richness was generally larger for naive than for memory subsets.

Using the deep immunoSEQ assay, multiplex PCR amplified TCR CDR3 regions from genomic DNA. For each cell subset, the extracted genomic DNA was distributed evenly across all wells of several immunoSEQ 96-well plates, and each plate served as one replicate. For sorted subsets, around 200 ng genomic DNA, equal to tens of thousands of T cell genomes, was loaded into each replicate PCR. The purified libraries were quantified using a Qubit 3.0 fluorometer, sized with a Bioanalyzer 2100, and then quantified again using the KAPA Library Quantification kit. Each immunoSEQ 96-well plate was sequenced on its own single-read 150-cycle Illumina NextSeq 550 flow cell. The authors processed their data as follows. Because the immunoSEQ output held only junctional sequences and lacked quality scores, the filtering could not match the filtering applied to full-length reads. To assign V/J genes and CDR3, sequences were annotated using PyIR, a Python wrapper for IgBLAST v1.9, with IMGT germline references. Any read was removed if the V/J assignment was weak (E-value above 1e-6), the CDR3 was missing, or the read contained stop codons, out-of-frame junctions, or ambiguous translated residues. V3J clonotypes were defined as sequences sharing an identical inferred V gene, J gene, and CDR3 amino acid sequence. Percentage overlap between repertoires was calculated by dividing the number of shared unique clonotypes by the size of the smaller repertoire. Three approaches were used to assess repertoire richness: RTK rarefaction, the Chao1 estimator, and Recon v2.1 estimates of unobserved clonotypes. Generation probabilities were computed with OLGA for all TCRbeta clonotypes obtained by the gDNA method from several donors. The clones in this table, taken by TCRdb from immuneACCESS, are in-frame only. Not every clone is retained; where verified, under half of the shortfall comes from an unresolved V gene, and the cause of the rest is unknown. D and trimming come from the DNA, and the V and J calls and clone size come from that table. This sample comprises 1.5 million to 2.5 million clones, about 95% of them detected only once. Of the sample, approximately 1% is held by the ten largest clones.

For the CD8 naive samples, CD45RO-negative cells were positively selected for CCR7, yielding a CD45RA+CCR7+ population from which TemRA cells were excluded. Healthy HIV-negative adults with no recently reported acute infections or vaccinations were included as donors. Every donor was a Caucasian adult residing in Nashville, Tennessee, USA. Blood was collected by leukapheresis, and PBMCs were isolated by Ficoll-Histopaque density gradient centrifugation and then cryopreserved in liquid nitrogen vapor phase. Purity and quantity of every magnetically sorted T cell population were checked by analytical flow cytometry. Each sorted fraction had its genomic DNA isolated and then quantified by UV absorbance on a Nanodrop 2000c.

The V and J segments used are TRBV5-6 and TRBJ1-4; the D gene is not confidently resolved. The sequenced sample consisted of naive CD8+ T cells sorted from blood. The sample's cell subset or site, from its label and the paper: CD45RA+CCR7+. The clonotype comes from a man younger than 30 in good health. The DNA is as follows: TGTGCCAGCAGCTTGGTCGGGTTTGGTAATGAAAAACTGTTTTTT. Translation gives CASSLVGFGNEKLFF. The CDR3, completed at both ends by the reference TRBV5-6 and TRBJ1-4 genes, gives the full variable domain DAGVTQSPTHLIKTRGQQVTLRCSPKSGHDTVSWYQQALGQGPQFIFQYYEEEERQRGNFPDRFSGHQFPNYSSELNVNALLLGDSALYLCASSLVGFGNEKLFFGSGTQLSVL.